The rows below give T cell receptor beta chains drawn from one sample of a study of OX40 agonist ivuxolimab in advanced cancers. Clones were read by immunoSEQ multiplex PCR, and TCRdb kept only the in-frame ones, dropping some. Of roughly 64,000 clones in the sample, roughly 87% were seen once. The sequencing used CD4+ or CD8+ T cells sorted from blood, collected in a trial of the OX40 agonist ivuxolimab. These receptors all come from an adult with an advanced solid tumor such as melanoma, head and neck, liver or kidney cancer. The CDR3 runs from the conserved cysteine through the conserved F or W. The D gene is left open where the match is weak. The listing skips clone size in some rows; elsewhere it reads once, few, many or a size class.

J gene: TRBJ2-5; V gene: TRBV5-6; D gene: -; clone size: -; CDR3 protein: CASSPALETQYF; CDR3 DNA: TGTGCCAGCAGCCCGGCGTTGGAGACCCAGTACTTC
J gene: TRBJ1-2; V gene: TRBV28; D gene: -; clone size: few; CDR3 protein: CASSFEGTGGGYTF; CDR3 DNA: TGTGCCAGCAGTTTCGAGGGGACTGGGGGTGGCTACACCTTC
J gene: TRBJ2-2; V gene: TRBV7-2; D gene: -; clone size: -; CDR3 protein: CASSLARTGRGTGELFF; CDR3 DNA: TGTGCCAGCAGCTTAGCGAGGACAGGGAGGGGCACCGGGGAGCTGTTTTTT
J gene: TRBJ2-7; V gene: TRBV5-4; D gene: TRBD1; clone size: -; CDR3 protein: CASSSGTGFNEQYF; CDR3 DNA: TGTGCCAGCAGCTCCGGGACAGGGTTTAACGAGCAGTACTTC
J gene: TRBJ1-1; V gene: TRBV6-4; D gene: -; clone size: -; CDR3 protein: CASSAGRAQEAFF; CDR3 DNA: TGTGCCAGCAGTGCCGGACGGGCCCAGGAAGCTTTCTTT
J gene: TRBJ1-2; V gene: TRBV4-1; D gene: TRBD1; clone size: -; CDR3 protein: CASSRTETGDYGYTF; CDR3 DNA: TGCGCCAGCAGCCGGACCGAGACAGGGGACTATGGCTACACCTTC
J gene: TRBJ2-2; V gene: TRBV5-6; D gene: -; clone size: -; CDR3 protein: CASRPRRSGRGDGELFF; CDR3 DNA: TGTGCCAGCAGACCACGCCGATCAGGTCGAGGAGACGGGGAGCTGTTTTTT
J gene: TRBJ1-2; V gene: TRBV5-5; D gene: -; clone size: -; CDR3 protein: CASSLQTGVNYGYTF; CDR3 DNA: TGTGCCAGCAGCTTGCAAACAGGTGTTAACTATGGCTACACCTTC
J gene: TRBJ2-3; V gene: TRBV18; D gene: -; clone size: -; CDR3 protein: CASSPVRRRSDTDTQYF; CDR3 DNA: TGTGCCAGCTCACCAGTTCGACGTCGGAGTGACACAGATACGCAGTATTTT
J gene: TRBJ1-1; V gene: TRBV10-3; D gene: TRBD1; clone size: -; CDR3 protein: CAISETGVRDTEAFF; CDR3 DNA: TGTGCCATCAGTGAGACAGGGGTACGAGACACTGAAGCTTTCTTT
J gene: TRBJ1-1; V gene: TRBV5-1; D gene: TRBD1; clone size: -; CDR3 protein: CASKRGTGGANTEAFF; CDR3 DNA: TGCGCCAGCAAGCGGGGAACAGGGGGCGCAAACACTGAAGCTTTCTTT